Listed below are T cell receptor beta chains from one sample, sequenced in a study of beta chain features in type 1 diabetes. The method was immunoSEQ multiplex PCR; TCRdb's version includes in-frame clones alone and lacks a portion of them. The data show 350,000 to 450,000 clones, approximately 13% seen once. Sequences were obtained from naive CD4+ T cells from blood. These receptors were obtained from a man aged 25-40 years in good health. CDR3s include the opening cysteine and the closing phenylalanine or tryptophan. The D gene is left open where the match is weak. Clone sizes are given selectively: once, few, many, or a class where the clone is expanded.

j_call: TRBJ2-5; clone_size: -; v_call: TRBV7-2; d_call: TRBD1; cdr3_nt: TGTGCCAGCAGCTCAAGACAGGGCCAAGAGACCCAGTACTTC; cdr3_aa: CASSSRQGQETQYF
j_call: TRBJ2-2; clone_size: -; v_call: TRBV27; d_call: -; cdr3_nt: TGTGCCAGCAGTCTACAGACACCTGGGCGCACCGGGGAGCTGTTTTTT; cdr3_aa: CASSLQTPGRTGELFF
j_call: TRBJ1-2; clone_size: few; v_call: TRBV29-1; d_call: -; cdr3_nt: TGCAGCGTTGTCGGGGGCTATGGCTACACCTTC; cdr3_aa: CSVVGGYGYTF
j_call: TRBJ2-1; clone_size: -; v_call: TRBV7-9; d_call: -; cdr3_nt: TGTGCCAGCAGCTCCCCCGGCCTCCTCAACAATGAGCAGTTCTTC; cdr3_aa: CASSSPGLLNNEQFF
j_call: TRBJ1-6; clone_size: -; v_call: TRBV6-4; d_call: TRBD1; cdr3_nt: TGTGCTACCGGGCCGGGACAGGGGAATAATTCACCCCTCCACTTT; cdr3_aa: CATGPGQGNNSPLHF
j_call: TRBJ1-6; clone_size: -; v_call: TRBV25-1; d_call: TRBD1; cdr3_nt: TGTGCCAGCAGTGGAAAAGGGACAGGGCTAGGGAATTCACCCCTCCACTTT; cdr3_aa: CASSGKGTGLGNSPLHF
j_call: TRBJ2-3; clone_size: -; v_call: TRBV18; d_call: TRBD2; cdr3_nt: TGTGCCAGCTCACCACTTAGCGGGAGACCAGATACGCAGTATTTT; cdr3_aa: CASSPLSGRPDTQYF
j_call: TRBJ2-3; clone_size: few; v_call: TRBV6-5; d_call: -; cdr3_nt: TGTGCCAGCACCCGCGGTCGCGCAGATACGCAGTATTTT; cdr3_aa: CASTRGRADTQYF
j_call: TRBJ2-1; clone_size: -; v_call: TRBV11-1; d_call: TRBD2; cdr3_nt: TGTGCCAGCAGCTCGGGACTAGCGGGAGCTCGGGAGCAGTTCTTC; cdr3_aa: CASSSGLAGAREQFF
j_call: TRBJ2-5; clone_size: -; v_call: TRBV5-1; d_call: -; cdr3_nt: TGCGCCAGCAGCTTGGGACTACAAGAGACCCAGTACTTC; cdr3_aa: CASSLGLQETQYF
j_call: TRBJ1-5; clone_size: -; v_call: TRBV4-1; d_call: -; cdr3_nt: TGCGCCAGCAGCCAAGACCAGGGCGGGCAGCCCCAGCATTTT; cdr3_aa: CASSQDQGGQPQHF
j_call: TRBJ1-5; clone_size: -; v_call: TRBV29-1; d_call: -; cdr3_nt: TGCAGCGTTTCGAAAGGCTCTAGGGAGCCCCAGCATTTT; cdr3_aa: CSVSKGSREPQHF
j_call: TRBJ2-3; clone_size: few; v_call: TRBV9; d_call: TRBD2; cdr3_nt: TGTGCCAGCACCCCAAAAGCGGGAGAAATGGATACGCAGTATTTT; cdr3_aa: CASTPKAGEMDTQYF
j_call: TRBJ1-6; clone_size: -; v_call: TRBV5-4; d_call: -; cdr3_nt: TGTGCCAGCAGCTTGGCAGGGGATAATTCACCCCTCCACTTT; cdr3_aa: CASSLAGDNSPLHF
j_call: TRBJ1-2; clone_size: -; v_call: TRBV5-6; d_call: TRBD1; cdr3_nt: TGTGCCAGCAGATATGGGACAGCCTATGGCTACACCTTC; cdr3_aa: CASRYGTAYGYTF
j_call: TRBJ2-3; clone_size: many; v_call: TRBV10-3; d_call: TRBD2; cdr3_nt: TGTGCCATCAGGACTAGCATCACAGATACGCAGTATTTT; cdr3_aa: CAIRTSITDTQYF
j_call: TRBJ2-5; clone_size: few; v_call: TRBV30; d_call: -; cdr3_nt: TGTGCCTGGAATTGGGCAGACCAAGAGACCCAGTACTTC; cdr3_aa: CAWNWADQETQYF
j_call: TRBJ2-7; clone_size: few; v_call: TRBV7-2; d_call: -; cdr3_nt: TGTGCCAGCAGCTTAGTAGCGAAGTCCTACGAGCAGTACTTC; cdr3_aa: CASSLVAKSYEQYF
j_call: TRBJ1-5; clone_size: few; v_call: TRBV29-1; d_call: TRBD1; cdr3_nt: TGCAGCGGGGGACAGGGCAACAATCAGCCCCAGCATTTT; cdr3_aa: CSGGQGNNQPQHF
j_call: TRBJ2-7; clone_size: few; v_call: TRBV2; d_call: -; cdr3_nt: TGTGCCAGCAGTGAAGGGAGAACAGTCTTGCCGTCCGAGCAGTACTTC; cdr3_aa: CASSEGRTVLPSEQYF
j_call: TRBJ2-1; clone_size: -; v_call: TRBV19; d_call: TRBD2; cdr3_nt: TGTGCCAGTAGTATGGGACTAGCGGCGTACAATGAGCAGTTCTTC; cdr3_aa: CASSMGLAAYNEQFF
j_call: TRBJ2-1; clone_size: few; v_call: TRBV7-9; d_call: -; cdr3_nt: TGTGCCAGCAGCTTCGGGCCCTACAATGAGCAGTTCTTC; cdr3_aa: CASSFGPYNEQFF
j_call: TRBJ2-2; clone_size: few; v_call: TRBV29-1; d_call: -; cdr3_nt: TGCAGCGCTGGATGGACAGACCTCACCGGGGAGCTGTTTTTT; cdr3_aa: CSAGWTDLTGELFF
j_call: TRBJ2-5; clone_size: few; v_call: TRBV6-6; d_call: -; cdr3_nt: TGTGCCAGCTCGGGGGTAGCAGAGACCCAGTACTTC; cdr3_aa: CASSGVAETQYF
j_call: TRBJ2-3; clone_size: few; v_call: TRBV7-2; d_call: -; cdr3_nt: TGTGCCAGCAGCTTGGGGGGTTCCATCACAGATACGCAGTATTTT; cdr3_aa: CASSLGGSITDTQYF
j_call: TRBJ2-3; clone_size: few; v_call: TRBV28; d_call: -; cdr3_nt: TGTGCCAGCAGTTTGCAACAGGGATTGGATACGCAGTATTTT; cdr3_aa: CASSLQQGLDTQYF